A selection of T cell receptor beta chains follows, all from one sample in a study of blood T cell repertoires in COVID-19. Measured with immunoSEQ multiplex PCR; TCRdb has only the in-frame clones, and not every one. The data hold over 150,000 clones, with 85% to 90% observed a single time. The sequenced material came from PBMCs or T cells enriched from blood (not recorded which). The receptors stem from a man between 40 and 49 years old who had recovered from COVID-19. The CDR3 runs from the conserved cysteine through the conserved F or W. Fields, in order: J gene, D gene, V gene, clone size, CDR3 DNA, CDR3 protein. A D gene is named only where the DNA matches it firmly. Rows may omit the clone size; those that give it use once, few, many or a size class.

J: TRBJ2-3
D: TRBD1
V: TRBV19
size: -
DNA: TGTGCCAGTAGTCCCTTTATAGGGACAGGGGGGACAGATACGCAGTATTTT
CDR3: CASSPFIGTGGTDTQYF

J: TRBJ2-1
D: TRBD1
V: TRBV19
size: -
DNA: TGTGCCAGTAGTATGGTACAGGGGGATGAGCAGTTCTTC
CDR3: CASSMVQGDEQFF

J: TRBJ1-1
D: -
V: TRBV28
size: -
DNA: TGTGCCAGCAGTTTTCGACACCTCGAAGCTTTCTTT
CDR3: CASSFRHLEAFF

J: TRBJ2-1
D: TRBD2
V: TRBV7-2
size: -
DNA: TGTGCCAGCAGCTTAGCGTCCCAACTAGCGGAGTACAATGAGCAGTTCTTC
CDR3: CASSLASQLAEYNEQFF

J: TRBJ2-7
D: -
V: TRBV7-2
size: -
DNA: TGTGCCAGCAGCTTAACTAGTCCCCACGAGCAGTACTTC
CDR3: CASSLTSPHEQYF

J: TRBJ1-4
D: -
V: TRBV27
size: -
DNA: TGTGCCAGCAGTTGGCGGCTACCAACTGAAAAACTGTTTTTT
CDR3: CASSWRLPTEKLFF

J: TRBJ2-7
D: -
V: TRBV3-1/TRBV3-2
size: -
DNA: TGTGCCAGCAGCCAAGGCCAGCGGGTTTTGCGCGAGCAGTACTTC
CDR3: CASSQGQRVLREQYF

J: TRBJ2-3
D: TRBD2
V: TRBV20-1
size: -
DNA: TGCAGTGCCAGTGAAGCGGGAGGTAGGGGGGATACGCAGTATTTT
CDR3: CSASEAGGRGDTQYF

J: TRBJ2-3
D: -
V: TRBV27
size: -
DNA: TGTGCCAGCAGTTTAAGGGCAGGGGACACAGATACGCAGTATTTT
CDR3: CASSLRAGDTDTQYF

J: TRBJ1-1
D: TRBD1
V: TRBV19
size: -
DNA: TGTGCCAGTAGTATCTCGACAGGGAGTCCCGAAGCTTTCTTT
CDR3: CASSISTGSPEAFF

J: TRBJ2-7
D: -
V: TRBV28
size: -
DNA: TGTGCCAGCAGTCCTCCGGGACAAAGCTCCTACGAGCAGTACTTC
CDR3: CASSPPGQSSYEQYF

J: TRBJ2-7
D: -
V: TRBV2
size: -
DNA: TGTGCCAGCAGGAAAAGGGAGAGGGGAGGACGTGGAGAGCAGTACTTC
CDR3: CASRKRERGGRGEQYF

J: TRBJ2-7
D: -
V: TRBV29-1
size: -
DNA: TGCAGCGTTGAGGGGGGTTACGAGCAGTACTTC
CDR3: CSVEGGYEQYF

J: TRBJ1-1
D: TRBD1
V: TRBV6-5
size: -
DNA: TGTGCCAGCAGTCGGGACAGGGTACTGACTGAAGCTTTCTTT
CDR3: CASSRDRVLTEAFF

J: TRBJ1-6
D: -
V: TRBV27
size: -
DNA: TGTGCCAGCAGTTTAGGGGCTGTGTCACCCCTCCACTTT
CDR3: CASSLGAVSPLHF

J: TRBJ1-1
D: -
V: TRBV20-1
size: -
DNA: TGCAGCTGGGCCCGGGGTACTGAAGCTTTCTTT
CDR3: CSWARGTEAFF

J: TRBJ1-1
D: -
V: TRBV30
size: -
DNA: TGTGCCTGGAGAGAGACAGCTTCGGATGCTTTCTTT
CDR3: CAWRETASDAFF

J: TRBJ1-5
D: -
V: TRBV10-3
size: once
DNA: TGTGCCACAGGGTTGGAAAGCAATCAGCCCCAGCATTTT
CDR3: CATGLESNQPQHF